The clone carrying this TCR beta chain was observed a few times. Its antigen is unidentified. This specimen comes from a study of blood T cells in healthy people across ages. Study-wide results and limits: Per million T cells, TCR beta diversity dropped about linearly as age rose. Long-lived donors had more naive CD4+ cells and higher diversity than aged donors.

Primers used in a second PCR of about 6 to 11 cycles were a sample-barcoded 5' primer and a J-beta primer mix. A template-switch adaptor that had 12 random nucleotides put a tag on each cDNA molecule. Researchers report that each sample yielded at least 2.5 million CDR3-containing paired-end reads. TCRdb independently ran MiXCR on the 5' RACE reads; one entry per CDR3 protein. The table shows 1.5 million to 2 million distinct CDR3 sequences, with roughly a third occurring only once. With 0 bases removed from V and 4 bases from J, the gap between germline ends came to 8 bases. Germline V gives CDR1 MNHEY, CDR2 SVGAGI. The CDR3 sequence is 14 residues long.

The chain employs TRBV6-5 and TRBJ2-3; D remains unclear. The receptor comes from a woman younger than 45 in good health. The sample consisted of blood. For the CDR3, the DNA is TGTGCCAGCAGTTACTCCAATCGGGCAGATACGCAGTATTTT. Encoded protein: CASSYSNRADTQYF.